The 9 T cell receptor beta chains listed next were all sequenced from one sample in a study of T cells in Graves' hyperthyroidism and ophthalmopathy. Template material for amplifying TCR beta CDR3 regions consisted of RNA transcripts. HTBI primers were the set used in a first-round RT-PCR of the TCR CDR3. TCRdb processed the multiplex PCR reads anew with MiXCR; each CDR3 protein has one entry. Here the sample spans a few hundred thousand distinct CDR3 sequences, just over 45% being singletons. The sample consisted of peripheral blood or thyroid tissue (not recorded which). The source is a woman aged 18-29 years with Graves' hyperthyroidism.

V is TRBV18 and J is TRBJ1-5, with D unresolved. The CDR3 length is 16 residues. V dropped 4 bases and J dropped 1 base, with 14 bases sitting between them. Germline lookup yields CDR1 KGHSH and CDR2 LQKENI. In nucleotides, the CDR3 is TGTGCCAGCTCACAAGCACCCACGAGCAGCAATCAGCCCCAGCATTTT. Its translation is CASSQAPTSSNQPQHF.

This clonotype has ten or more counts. CDR3 amino acids: CSASGSSTYEQYF. The DNA of the CDR3 is TGCAGTGCTAGCGGGAGTTCTACCTACGAGCAGTACTTC. The V and J genes are TRBV20-1 and TRBJ2-7, with a weak D call TRBD2 (6 bases). The CDR3 covers 13 residues. In germline, CDR1 is DFQATT, CDR2 SNEGSKA (reference sequence). The ends were cut back, 3 bases at V and 2 bases at J, with 11 bases in the middle.

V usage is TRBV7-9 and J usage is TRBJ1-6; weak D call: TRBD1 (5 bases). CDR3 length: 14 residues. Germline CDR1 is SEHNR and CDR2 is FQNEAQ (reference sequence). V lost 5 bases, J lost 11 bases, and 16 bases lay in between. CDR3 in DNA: TGTGCCAGCAGCCGGGGTCAGGGCTTGGCACCCCTCCACTTT. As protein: CASSRGQGLAPLHF.

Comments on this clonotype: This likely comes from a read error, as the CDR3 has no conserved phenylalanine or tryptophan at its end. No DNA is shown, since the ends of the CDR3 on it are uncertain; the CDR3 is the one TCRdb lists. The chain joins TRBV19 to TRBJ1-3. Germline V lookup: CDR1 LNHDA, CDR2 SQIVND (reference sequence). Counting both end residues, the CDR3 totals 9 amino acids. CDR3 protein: CASHWETNT.

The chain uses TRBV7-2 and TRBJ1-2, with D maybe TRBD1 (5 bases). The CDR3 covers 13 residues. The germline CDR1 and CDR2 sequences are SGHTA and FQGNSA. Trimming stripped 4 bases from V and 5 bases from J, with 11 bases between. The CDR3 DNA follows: TGTGCCAGCAGCTCGAAGGGGAATTATGGCTACACCTTC. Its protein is CASSSKGNYGYTF. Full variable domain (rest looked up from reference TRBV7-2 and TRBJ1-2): GAGVSQSPSNKVTEKGKDVELRCDPISGHTALYWYRQSLGQGLEFLIYFQGNSAPDKSGLPSDRFSAERTGGSVSTLTIQRTQQEDSAVYLCASSSKGNYGYTFGSGTRLTVV.

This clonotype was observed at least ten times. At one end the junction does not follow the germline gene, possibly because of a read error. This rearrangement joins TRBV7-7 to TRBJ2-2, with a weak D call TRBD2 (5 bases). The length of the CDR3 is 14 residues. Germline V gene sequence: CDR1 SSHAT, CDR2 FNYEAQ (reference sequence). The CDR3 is CASSLAPGDGELFF. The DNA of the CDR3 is TGTGCTAGCAGCTTAGCCCCCGGGGACGGGGAGCTGTTTTTT.

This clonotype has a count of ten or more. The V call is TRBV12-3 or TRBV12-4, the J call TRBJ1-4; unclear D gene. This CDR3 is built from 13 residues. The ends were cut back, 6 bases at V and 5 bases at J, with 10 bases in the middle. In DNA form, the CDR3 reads TGTGCCAGCAGACGTGACGGGAATGAAAAACTGTTTTTT. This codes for CASRRDGNEKLFF.

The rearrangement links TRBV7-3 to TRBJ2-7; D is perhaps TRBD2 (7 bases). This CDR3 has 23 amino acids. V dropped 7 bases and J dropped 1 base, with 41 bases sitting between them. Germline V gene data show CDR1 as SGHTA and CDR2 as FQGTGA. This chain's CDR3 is CASTRIGQPVMGGGPEISYEQYF. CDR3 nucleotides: TGTGCCAGCACCCGCATCGGACAGCCGGTGATGGGGGGAGGGCCGGAAATATCCTACGAGCAGTACTTC. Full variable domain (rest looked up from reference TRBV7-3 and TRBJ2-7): GAGVSQTPSNKVTEKGKYVELRCDPISGHTALYWYRQSLGQGPEFLIYFQGTGAADDSGLPNDRFFAVRPEGSVSTLKIQRTERGDSAVYLCASTRIGQPVMGGGPEISYEQYFGPGTRLTVT.

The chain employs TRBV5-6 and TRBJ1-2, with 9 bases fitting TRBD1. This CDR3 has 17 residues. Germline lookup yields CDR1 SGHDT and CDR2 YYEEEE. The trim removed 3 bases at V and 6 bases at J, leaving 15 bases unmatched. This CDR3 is CASSWDRVPTPPHGYTF. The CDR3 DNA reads TGTGCCAGCAGCTGGGACAGGGTACCAACTCCTCCTCATGGCTACACCTTC. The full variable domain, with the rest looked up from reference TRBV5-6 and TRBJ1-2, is DAGVTQSPTHLIKTRGQQVTLRCSPKSGHDTVSWYQQALGQGPQFIFQYYEEEERQRGNFPDRFSGHQFPNYSSELNVNALLLGDSALYLCASSWDRVPTPPHGYTFGSGTRLTVV.